In this sample, the clone carrying this T cell receptor beta chain turned up many times. Its antigen is undetermined. Unique molecular identifiers featured in each of the TCR beta cDNA libraries. TCRdb itself ran the PCR reads through MiXCR, one entry per CDR3 protein. The table shows hundreds of thousands of distinct CDR3 sequences, with roughly 40% occurring only once. CDR3 size: 13 residues. CDR1 is SQVTM and CDR2 is ANQGSEA in the germline V gene. V lost 6 bases, J lost 4 bases, and 6 bases stayed unmatched. The data belong to a study of post-analysis software for immune sequencing data. General observations from the study: In patients, TRBV5-6, TRBV5-1 and TRBV20-1 belonged to four or five TRBV segments found more frequently than in controls.

The chain employs TRBV29-1 and TRBJ2-3; TRBD1 aligns across 8 bases. The sequencing sample was made of blood. This TCR was sampled from a girl aged 2 to 10 with multiple sclerosis. As DNA, the CDR3 is TGCAGCGTATCGGACAGGGTACCAGATACGCAGTATTTT. It codes for CSVSDRVPDTQYF.